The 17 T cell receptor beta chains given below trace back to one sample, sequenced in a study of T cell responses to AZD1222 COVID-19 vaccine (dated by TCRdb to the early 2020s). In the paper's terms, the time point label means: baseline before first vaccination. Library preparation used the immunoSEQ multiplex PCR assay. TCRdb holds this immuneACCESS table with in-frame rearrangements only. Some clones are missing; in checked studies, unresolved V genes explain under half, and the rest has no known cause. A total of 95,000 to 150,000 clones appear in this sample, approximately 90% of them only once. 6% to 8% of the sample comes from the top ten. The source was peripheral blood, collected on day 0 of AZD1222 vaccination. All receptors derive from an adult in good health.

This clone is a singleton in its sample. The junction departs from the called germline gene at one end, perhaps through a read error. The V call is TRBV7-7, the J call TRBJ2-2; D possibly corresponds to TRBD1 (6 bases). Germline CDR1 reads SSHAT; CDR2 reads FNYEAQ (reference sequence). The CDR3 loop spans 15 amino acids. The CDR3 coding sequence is TGTGCTAGCAGACCCGGGACAACAAACACCGGGGAGCTGTTTTTT. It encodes CASRPGTTNTGELFF. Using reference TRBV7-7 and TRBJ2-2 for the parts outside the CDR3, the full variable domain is GAGVSQSPRYKVTKRGQDVTLRCDPISSHATLYWYQQALGQGPEFLTYFNYEAQPDKSGLPSDRFSAERPEGSISTLTIQRTEQRDSAMYRCASRPGTTNTGELFFGEGSRLTVL.

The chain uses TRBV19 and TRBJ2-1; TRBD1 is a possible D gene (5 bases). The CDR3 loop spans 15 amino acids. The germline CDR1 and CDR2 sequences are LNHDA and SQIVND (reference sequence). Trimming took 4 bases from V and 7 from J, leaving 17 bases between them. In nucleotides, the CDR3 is TGTGCCAGTAGTACCAACTTGAATCCAGGGAATGAGCAGTTCTTC. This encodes CASSTNLNPGNEQFF. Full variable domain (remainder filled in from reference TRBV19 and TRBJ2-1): DGGITQSPKYLFRKEGQNVTLSCEQNLNHDAMYWYRQDPGQGLRLIYYSQIVNDFQKGDIAEGYSVSREKKESFPLTVTSAQKNPTAFYLCASSTNLNPGNEQFFGPGTRLTVL.

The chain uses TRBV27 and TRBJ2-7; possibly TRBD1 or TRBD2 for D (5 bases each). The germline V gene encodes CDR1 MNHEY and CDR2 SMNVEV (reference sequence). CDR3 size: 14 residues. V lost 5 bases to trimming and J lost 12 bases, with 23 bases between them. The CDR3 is CASSLRASRDVVYF. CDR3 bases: TGTGCCAGCAGTCTTAGGGCTTCCCGGGACGTGGTGTACTTC.

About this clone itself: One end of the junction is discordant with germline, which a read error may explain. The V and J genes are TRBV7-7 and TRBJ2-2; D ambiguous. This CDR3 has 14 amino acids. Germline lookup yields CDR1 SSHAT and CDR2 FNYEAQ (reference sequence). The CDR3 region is CASSLDADTGELFF. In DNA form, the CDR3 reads TGTGCTAGCAGCTTGGACGCAGACACCGGGGAGCTGTTTTTT.

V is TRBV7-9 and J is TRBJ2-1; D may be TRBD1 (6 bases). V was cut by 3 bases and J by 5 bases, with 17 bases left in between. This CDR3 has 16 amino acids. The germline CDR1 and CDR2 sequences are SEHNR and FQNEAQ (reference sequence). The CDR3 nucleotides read TGTGCCAGCAGCTTCTGGACAGCCGATTCGGACAATGAGCAGTTCTTC. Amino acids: CASSFWTADSDNEQFF. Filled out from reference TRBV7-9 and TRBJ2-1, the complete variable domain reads DTGVSQNPRHKITKRGQNVTFRCDPISEHNRLYWYRQTLGQGPEFLTYFQNEAQLEKSRLLSDRFSAERPKGSFSTLEIQRTEQGDSAMYLCASSFWTADSDNEQFFGPGTRLTVL.

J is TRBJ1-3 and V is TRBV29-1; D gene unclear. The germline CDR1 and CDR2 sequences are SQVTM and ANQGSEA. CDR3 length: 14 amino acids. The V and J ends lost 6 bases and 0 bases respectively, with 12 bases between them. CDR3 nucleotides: TGCAGCGTCATGGAAAGTAACTCTGGAAACACCATATATTTT. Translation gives CSVMESNSGNTIYF. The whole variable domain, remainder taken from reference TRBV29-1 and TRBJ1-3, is SAVISQKPSRDICQRGTSLTIQCQVDSQVTMMFWYRQQPGQSLTLIATANQGSEATYESGFVIDKFPISRPNLTFSTLTVSNMSPEDSSIYLCSVMESNSGNTIYFGEGSWLTVV.

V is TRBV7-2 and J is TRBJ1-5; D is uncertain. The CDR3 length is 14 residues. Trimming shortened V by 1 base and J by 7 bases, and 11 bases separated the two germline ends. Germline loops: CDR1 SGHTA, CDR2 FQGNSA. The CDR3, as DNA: TGTGCCAGCAGCTTAGAGCCGGGATGGCAGCCCCAGCATTTT. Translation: CASSLEPGWQPQHF.

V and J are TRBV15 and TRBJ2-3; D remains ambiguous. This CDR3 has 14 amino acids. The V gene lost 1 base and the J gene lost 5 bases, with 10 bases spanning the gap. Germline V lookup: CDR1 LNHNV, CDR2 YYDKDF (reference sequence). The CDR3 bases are TGTGCCACCAGCAGAGTCCTGACCGAAGATACGCAGTATTTT. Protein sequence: CATSRVLTEDTQYF. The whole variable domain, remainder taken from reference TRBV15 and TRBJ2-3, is DAMVIQNPRYQVTQFGKPVTLSCSQTLNHNVMYWYQQKSSQAPKLLFHYYDKDFNNEADTPDNFQSRRPNTSFCFLDIRSPGLGDTAMYLCATSRVLTEDTQYFGPGTRLTVL.

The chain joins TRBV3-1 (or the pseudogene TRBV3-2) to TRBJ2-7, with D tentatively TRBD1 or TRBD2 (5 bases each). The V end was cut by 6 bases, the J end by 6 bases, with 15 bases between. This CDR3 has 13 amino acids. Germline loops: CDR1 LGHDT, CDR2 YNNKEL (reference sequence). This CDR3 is CASSGIQRGEQYF. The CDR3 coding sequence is TGTGCCAGCAGTGGAATCCAGAGGGGCGAGCAGTACTTC.

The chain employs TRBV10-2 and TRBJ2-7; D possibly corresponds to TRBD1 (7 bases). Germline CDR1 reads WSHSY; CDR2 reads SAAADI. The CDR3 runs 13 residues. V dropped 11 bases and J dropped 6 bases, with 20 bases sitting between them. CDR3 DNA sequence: TGCGCCGGAGGGGCAGGGGGACCCTCCGAGCAGTACTTC. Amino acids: CAGGAGGPSEQYF.

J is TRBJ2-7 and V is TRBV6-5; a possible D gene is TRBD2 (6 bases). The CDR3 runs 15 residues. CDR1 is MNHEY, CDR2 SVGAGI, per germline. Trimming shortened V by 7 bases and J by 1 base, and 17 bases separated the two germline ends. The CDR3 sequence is CASKDYSGESYEQYF. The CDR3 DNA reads TGTGCCAGCAAAGACTATTCGGGGGAGTCCTACGAGCAGTACTTC.

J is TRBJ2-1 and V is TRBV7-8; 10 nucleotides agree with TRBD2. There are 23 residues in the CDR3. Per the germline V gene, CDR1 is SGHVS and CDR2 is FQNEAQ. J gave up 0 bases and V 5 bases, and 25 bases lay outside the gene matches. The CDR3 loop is CASSRPPGGGSGGEASSYNEQFF. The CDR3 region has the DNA TGTGCCAGCAGCCGCCCACCCGGTGGAGGGAGCGGGGGGGAAGCCAGCTCCTACAATGAGCAGTTCTTC. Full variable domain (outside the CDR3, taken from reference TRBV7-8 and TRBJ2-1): GAGVSQSPRYKVAKRGQDVALRCDPISGHVSLFWYQQALGQGPEFLTYFQNEAQLDKSGLPSDRFFAERPEGSVSTLKIQRTQQEDSAVYLCASSRPPGGGSGGEASSYNEQFFGPGTRLTVL.

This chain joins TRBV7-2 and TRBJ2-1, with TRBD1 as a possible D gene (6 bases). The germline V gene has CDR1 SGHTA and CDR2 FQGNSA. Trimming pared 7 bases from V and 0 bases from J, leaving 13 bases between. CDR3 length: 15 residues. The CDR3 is CASTLGGTSYNEQFF. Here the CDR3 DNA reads TGTGCCAGCACCCTAGGGGGTACCTCCTACAATGAGCAGTTCTTC.

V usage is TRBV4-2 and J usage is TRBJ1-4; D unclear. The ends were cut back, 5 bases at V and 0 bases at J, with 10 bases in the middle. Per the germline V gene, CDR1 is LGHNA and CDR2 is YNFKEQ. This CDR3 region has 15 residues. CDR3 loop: CASSDTSATNEKLFF. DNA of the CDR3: TGTGCCAGCAGCGACACAAGTGCAACTAATGAAAAACTGTTTTTT.

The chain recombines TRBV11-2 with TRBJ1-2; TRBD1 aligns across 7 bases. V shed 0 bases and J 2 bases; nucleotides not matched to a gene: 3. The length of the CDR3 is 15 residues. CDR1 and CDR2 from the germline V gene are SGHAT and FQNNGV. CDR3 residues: CASSLDPGGNYGYTF. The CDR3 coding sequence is TGTGCCAGCAGCTTAGATCCAGGGGGAAACTATGGCTACACCTTC. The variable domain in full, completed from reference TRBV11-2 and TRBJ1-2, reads EAGVAQSPRYKIIEKRQSVAFWCNPISGHATLYWYQQILGQGPKLLIQFQNNGVVDDSQLPKDRFSAERLKGVDSTLKIQPAKLEDSAVYLCASSLDPGGNYGYTFGSGTRLTVV.

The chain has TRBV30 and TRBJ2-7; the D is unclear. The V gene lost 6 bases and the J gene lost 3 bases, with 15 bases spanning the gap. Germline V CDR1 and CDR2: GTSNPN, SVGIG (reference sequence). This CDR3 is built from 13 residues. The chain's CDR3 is CACPILTDYEQYF. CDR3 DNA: TGTGCCTGCCCAATACTCACTGACTACGAGCAGTACTTC.

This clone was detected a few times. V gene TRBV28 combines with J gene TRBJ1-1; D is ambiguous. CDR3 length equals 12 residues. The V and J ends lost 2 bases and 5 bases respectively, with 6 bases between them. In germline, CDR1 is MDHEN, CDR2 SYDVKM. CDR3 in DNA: TGTGCCAGCAGTTTAAGGGTAACTGAAGCTTTCTTT. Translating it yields CASSLRVTEAFF. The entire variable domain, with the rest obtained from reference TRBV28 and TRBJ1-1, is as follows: DVKVTQSSRYLVKRTGEKVFLECVQDMDHENMFWYRQDPGLGLRLIYFSYDVKMKEKGDIPEGYSVSREKKERFSLILESASTNQTSMYLCASSLRVTEAFFGQGTRLTVV.